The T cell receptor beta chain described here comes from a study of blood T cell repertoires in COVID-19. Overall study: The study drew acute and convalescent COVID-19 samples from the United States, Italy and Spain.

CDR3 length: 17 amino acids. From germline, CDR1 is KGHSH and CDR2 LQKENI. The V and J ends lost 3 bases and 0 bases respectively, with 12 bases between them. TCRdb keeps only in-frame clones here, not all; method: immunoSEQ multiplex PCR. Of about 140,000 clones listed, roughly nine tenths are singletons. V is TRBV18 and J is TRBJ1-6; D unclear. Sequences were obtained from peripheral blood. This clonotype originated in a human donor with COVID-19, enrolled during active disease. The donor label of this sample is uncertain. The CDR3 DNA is TGTGCCAGCTCACCCCAGACACAAAGCTCCTATAATTCACCCCTCCACTTT. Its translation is CASSPQTQSSYNSPLHF.